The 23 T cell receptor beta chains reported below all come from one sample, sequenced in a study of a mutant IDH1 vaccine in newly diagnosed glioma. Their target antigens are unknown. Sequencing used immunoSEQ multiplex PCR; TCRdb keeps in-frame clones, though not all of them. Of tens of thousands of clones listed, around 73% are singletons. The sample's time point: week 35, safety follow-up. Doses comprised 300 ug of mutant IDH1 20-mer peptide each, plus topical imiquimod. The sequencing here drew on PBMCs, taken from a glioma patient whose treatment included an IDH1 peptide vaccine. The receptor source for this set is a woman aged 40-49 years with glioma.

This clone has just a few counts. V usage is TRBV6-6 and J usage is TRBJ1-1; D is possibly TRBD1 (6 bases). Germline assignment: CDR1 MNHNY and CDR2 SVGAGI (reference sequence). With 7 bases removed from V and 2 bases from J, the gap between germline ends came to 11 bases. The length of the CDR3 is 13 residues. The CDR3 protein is CASNGQLNTEAFF. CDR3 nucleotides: TGTGCCAGCAATGGACAGCTCAACACTGAAGCTTTCTTT.

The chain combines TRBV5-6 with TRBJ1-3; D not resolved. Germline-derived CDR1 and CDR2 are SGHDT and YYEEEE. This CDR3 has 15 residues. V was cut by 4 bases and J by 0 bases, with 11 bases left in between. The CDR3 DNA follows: TGTGCCAGCAGCCTGGCCTTAATCTCTGGAAACACCATATATTTT. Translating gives CASSLALISGNTIYF.

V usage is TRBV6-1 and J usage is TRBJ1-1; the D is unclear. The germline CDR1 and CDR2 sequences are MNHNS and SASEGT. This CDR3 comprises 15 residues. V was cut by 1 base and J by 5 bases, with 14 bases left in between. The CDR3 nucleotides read TGTGCCAGCAGTGAAGTGGTGGGAGGAGGTACTGAAGCTTTCTTT. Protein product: CASSEVVGGGTEAFF.

The DNA of the CDR3 is TGTGCCAGCAGCTTGGATAGCGAGGTGGATACGCAGTATTTT. Protein sequence: CASSLDSEVDTQYF. The chain joins TRBV5-5 to TRBJ2-3, with a tentative D call TRBD2 (5 bases). Germline V gene data show CDR1 as SGHKS and CDR2 as YYEKEE (reference sequence). Trimming removed 0 bases from V and 6 bases from J, with 11 bases in between. The CDR3 has 14 amino acids.

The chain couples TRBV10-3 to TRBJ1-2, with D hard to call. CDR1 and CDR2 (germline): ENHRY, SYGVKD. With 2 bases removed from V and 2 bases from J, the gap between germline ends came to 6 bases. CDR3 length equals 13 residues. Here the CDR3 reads CAISEPGNYGYTF. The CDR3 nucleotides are TGTGCCATCAGTGAGCCAGGAAACTATGGCTACACCTTC.

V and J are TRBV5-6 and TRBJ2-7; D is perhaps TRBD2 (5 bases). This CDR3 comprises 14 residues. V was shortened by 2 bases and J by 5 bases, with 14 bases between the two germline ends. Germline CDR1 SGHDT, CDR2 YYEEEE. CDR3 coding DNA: TGTGCCAGCAGCTTCGGCAGCGGAGTCCACGAGCAGTACTTC. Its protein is CASSFGSGVHEQYF.

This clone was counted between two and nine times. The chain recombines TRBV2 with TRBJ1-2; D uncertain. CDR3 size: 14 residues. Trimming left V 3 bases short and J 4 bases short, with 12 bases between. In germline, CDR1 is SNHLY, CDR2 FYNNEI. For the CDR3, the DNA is TGTGCCAGCAGTGACGTCCGAACCCTCTATGGCTACACCTTC. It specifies CASSDVRTLYGYTF.

CDR3 protein: CASSLGGGQAYNEQFF. The CDR3 DNA reads as TGCGCCAGCAGCTTGGGGGGGGGACAGGCGTACAATGAGCAGTTCTTC. This chain connects TRBV5-1 to TRBJ2-1, with TRBD1 as a possible D gene (8 bases). The CDR3 has 16 residues. Trimming removed 0 bases at V and 4 bases at J, with 14 bases between. Germline CDR1 is SGHRS and CDR2 is YFSETQ.

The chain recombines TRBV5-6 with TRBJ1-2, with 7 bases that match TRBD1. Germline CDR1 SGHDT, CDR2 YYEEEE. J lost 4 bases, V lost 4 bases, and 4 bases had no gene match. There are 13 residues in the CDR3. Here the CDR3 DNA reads TGTGCCAGCAGCCCGACAGGGTTCTATGGCTACACCTTC. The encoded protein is CASSPTGFYGYTF.

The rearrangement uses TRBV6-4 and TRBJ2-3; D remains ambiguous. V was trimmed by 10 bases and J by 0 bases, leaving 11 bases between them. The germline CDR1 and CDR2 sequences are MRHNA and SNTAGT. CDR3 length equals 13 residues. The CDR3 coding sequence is TGTGCCACCTCTCGAGGTAGCACAGATACGCAGTATTTT. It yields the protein CATSRGSTDTQYF.

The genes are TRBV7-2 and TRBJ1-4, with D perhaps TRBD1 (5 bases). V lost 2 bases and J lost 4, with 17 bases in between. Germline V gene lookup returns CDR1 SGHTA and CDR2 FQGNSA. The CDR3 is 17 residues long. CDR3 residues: CASSLRNSRGGNEKLFF. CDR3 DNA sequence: TGTGCCAGCAGCTTAAGAAACAGCCGTGGGGGTAATGAAAAACTGTTTTTT.

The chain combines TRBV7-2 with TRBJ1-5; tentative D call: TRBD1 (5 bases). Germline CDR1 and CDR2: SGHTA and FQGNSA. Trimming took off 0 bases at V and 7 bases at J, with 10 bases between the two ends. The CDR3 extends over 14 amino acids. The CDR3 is CASSLAGGGQPQHF. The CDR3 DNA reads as TGTGCCAGCAGCTTAGCGGGGGGAGGGCAGCCCCAGCATTTT.

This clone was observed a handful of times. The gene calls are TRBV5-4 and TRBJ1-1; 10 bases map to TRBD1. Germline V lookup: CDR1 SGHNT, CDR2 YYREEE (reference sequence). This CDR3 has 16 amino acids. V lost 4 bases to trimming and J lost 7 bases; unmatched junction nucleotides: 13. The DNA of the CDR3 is TGTGCCAGCAGCGATCGGGACAGGGGTGGCGTTGGTGAAGCTTTCTTT. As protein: CASSDRDRGGVGEAFF.

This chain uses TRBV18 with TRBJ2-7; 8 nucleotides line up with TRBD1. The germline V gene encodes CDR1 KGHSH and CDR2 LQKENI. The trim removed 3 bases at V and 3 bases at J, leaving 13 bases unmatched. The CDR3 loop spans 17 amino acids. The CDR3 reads CASSPNFFQGAIYEQYF. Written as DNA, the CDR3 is TGTGCCAGCTCACCCAACTTCTTCCAGGGGGCTATCTACGAGCAGTACTTC.

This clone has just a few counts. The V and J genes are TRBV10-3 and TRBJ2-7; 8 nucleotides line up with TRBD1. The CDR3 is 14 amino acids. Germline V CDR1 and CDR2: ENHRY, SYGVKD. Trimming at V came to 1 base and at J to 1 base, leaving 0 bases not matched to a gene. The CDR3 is CAISEWDRSYEQYF. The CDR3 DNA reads TGTGCCATCAGTGAGTGGGACAGGTCCTACGAGCAGTACTTC.

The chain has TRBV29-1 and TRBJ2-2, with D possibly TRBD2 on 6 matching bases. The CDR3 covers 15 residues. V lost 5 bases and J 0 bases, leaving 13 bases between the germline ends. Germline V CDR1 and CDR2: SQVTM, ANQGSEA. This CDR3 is CSVLGPGANTGELFF. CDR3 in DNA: TGCAGCGTTCTAGGACCGGGAGCGAACACCGGGGAGCTGTTTTTT.

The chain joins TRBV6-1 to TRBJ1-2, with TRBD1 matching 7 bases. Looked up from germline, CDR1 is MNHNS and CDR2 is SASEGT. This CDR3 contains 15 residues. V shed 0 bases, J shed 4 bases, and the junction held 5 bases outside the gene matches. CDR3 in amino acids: CASSEAQGVGYGYTF. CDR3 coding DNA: TGTGCCAGCAGTGAAGCGCAGGGGGTAGGCTATGGCTACACCTTC.

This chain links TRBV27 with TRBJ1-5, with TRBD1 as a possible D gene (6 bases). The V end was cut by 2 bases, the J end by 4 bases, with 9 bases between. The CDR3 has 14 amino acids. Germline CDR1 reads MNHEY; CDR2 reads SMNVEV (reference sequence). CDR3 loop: CASSLQGSNQPQHF. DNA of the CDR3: TGTGCCAGCAGTTTACAGGGGTCAAATCAGCCCCAGCATTTT.

The CDR3 here is CASGGSRYYGYTF. CDR3 in DNA: TGTGCCAGCGGGGGGTCCCGATACTATGGCTACACCTTC. The chain links TRBV28 to TRBJ1-2; possibly TRBD1 for D (5 bases). Germline V gene data show CDR1 as MDHEN and CDR2 as SYDVKM. The CDR3 runs 13 residues. The germline V and J ends were trimmed by 8 bases and 3 bases, with 13 bases remaining between them.

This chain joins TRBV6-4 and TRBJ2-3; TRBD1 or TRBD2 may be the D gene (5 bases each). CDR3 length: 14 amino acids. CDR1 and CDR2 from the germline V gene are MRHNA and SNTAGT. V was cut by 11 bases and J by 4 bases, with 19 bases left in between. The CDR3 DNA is TGTGCCTCCAGGGCCGGGGTGACGGCAGATACGCAGTATTTT. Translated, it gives CASRAGVTADTQYF.

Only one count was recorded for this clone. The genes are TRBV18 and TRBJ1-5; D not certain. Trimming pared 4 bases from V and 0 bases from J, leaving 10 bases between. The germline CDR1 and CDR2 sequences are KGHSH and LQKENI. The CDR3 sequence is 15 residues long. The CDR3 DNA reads TGTGCCAGCTCACAAGAGACTGCTAGCAATCAGCCCCAGCATTTT. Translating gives CASSQETASNQPQHF.

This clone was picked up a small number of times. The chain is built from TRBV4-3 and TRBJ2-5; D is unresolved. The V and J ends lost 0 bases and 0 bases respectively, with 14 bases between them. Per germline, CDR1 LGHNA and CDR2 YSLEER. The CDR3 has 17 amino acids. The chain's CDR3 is CASSQDSGRRYQETQYF. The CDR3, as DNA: TGCGCCAGCAGCCAAGACTCAGGACGGCGGTACCAAGAGACCCAGTACTTC.

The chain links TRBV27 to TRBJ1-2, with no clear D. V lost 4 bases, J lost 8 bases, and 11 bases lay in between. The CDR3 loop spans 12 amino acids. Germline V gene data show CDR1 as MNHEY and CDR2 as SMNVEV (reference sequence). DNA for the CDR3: TGTGCCAGCAGTTCCCCCTCGGGGGGCTACACCTTC. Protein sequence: CASSSPSGGYTF.